This T cell receptor beta chain was identified in a study of Ad26.COV2.S vaccination and SARS-CoV-2 variants. Study information: Recipients of Ad26.COV2.S got it intramuscularly, once or twice 56 days apart.

Germline V lookup: CDR1 SGHTA, CDR2 FQGNSA. This CDR3 is built from 15 residues. Between the trimmed V and J ends, which lost 4 bases and 2 bases, there was a span of 14 bases. Method: immunoSEQ multiplex PCR; TCRdb's copy keeps in-frame clones and lacks some. The sample comprises around 300,000 clones, 86% of which are singletons, and roughly 10% rests with the top ten. Documented treatment: roughly 18 received Ad26.COV2.S at low or high dose, single or two shots; about 5 received placebo; per-sample allocation not given. Day 63 following the first vaccine or placebo injection was when the samples were taken. An adult aged 18-55 years in Boston served as the donor.

The clonotype originates from a person between 18 and 59 years old who received the Ad26.COV2.S COVID-19 vaccine or a placebo. The specimen was peripheral blood, collected in a trial of Ad26.COV2.S vaccine versus placebo. This rearrangement joins TRBV7-2 to TRBJ1-1, with unresolved D. As DNA, the CDR3 is TGTGCCAGCAGCTCACATCCGGGCGCAAACACTGAAGCTTTCTTT. Its translation is CASSSHPGANTEAFF.